This record covers a single T cell receptor (beta chain). The data were taken from a study of blood T cells in healthy people across ages. Sample-barcoded 5' priming and a J-beta primer mix drove a second PCR of roughly 7 to 11 cycles. The yield of each sample was at least 2.5 million CDR3-containing paired-end reads. TCRdb analysed the 5' RACE reads with MiXCR anew, one entry per CDR3 protein. The sample holds about a million distinct CDR3 sequences, around two fifths seen once. V dropped 5 bases and J dropped 6; count of bases not matched to a gene: 8. The CDR3 totals 14 residues. Specimen: blood. The chain couples TRBV12-3 or TRBV12-4 to TRBJ1-2, with 8 bases aligning to TRBD1. The clonotype comes from a man aged 18 to 30 in good health. CDR3 sequence (DNA): TGTGCCAGCAGTGTAAGGCAGGGGGCCCATGGCTACACCTTC. Encoded protein: CASSVRQGAHGYTF.